The rows below give T cell receptor beta chains drawn from one sample of a study of T cells in Graves' hyperthyroidism and ophthalmopathy. TCRdb reprocessed the multiplex PCR reads with MiXCR, giving one entry per CDR3 protein. The table lists a few hundred thousand distinct CDR3 sequences, 15% to 19% of them singletons. The material sequenced was blood. The source of these receptors is a young woman with Graves' hyperthyroidism. CDR3s leave out the opening cysteine and the closing phenylalanine or tryptophan. The D gene is left open where the match is weak.

V	D	CDR3
TRBV5-1	.	ASSDEYWSDTQY
TRBV5-5	TRBD1	ASSYELTGWGYTQY
TRBV19	.	ASTPFDMGGTYNEQF
TRBV10-3	.	AISTGIWNEQY
TRBV24-1	.	ATQGSNTEAF
TRBV15	TRBD1	ATSREQGSTQY
TRBV7-3	.	ASSLRRQTQAF
TRBV5-5	.	ASSLGEDRNNSPLH
TRBV24-1	TRBD1	ATSDLRGTGHNEQF
TRBV13	TRBD2	ASSQAGETYEQY
TRBV10-3	.	AISEQLVRVEQF
TRBV12-3/TRBV12-4	.	ASSPFAGGELF
TRBV20-1	.	SARLITYNEQL
TRBV9	.	ASSVEARIQETQY
TRBV6-1	TRBD1	ASSAGTGGGASNQPQH
TRBV7-2	TRBD1	ASSLSGGKNTEAF
TRBV2	.	ASKIRTTNGDEQY
TRBV12-3/TRBV12-4	.	ASSLPQNTEAF
TRBV5-1	.	ASSDQYRTNEKLF
TRBV3-1	.	ASGDREAF
TRBV9	.	ASSPQQGNNSPLH
TRBV9	TRBD2	ASSVGPGGPYEQY
TRBV7-3	.	ASSLRGQAYNEQF
TRBV28	.	ASRSRGFSVYEQY
TRBV28	TRBD1	ASSLQGYGQGVYYGYT
TRBV9	TRBD1	ASGGQGEAEQF
TRBV6-5	.	TSSYRAGGANTEAF
TRBV11-2	TRBD1	ASSLVSGDRGLWNEQF
TRBV7-8	.	ASSFPGGTEAF
TRBV28	.	ASSFILYEQY
TRBV27	.	APTREGYTDTQY
TRBV24-1	TRBD2	ATSARETSGRPLPYNEQF
TRBV5-4	.	ASSLTAWADTQY
TRBV14	TRBD2	ASSQDRMLAGRETQY
TRBV20-1	.	SAIRPRQGRGGSDTQY
TRBV20-1	.	SARDVASEYYNEQF